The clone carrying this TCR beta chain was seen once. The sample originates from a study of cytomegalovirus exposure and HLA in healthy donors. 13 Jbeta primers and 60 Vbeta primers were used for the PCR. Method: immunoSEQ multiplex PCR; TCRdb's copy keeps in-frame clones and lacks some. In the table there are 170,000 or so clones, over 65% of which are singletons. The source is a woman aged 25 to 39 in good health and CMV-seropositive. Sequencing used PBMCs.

The CDR3: CASSLSLGGSYNEQFF. CDR3 nucleotides: TGTGCCAGCAGTTTATCCCTAGGCGGGAGTTACAATGAGCAGTTCTTC. The V call is TRBV28, the J call TRBJ2-1; 7 positions agree with TRBD2. Germline values: CDR1 MDHEN, CDR2 SYDVKM. V lost 1 base and J lost 4; bases outside the gene matches: 7. The CDR3 spans 16 residues.